Below, 23 T cell receptor beta chains from the same sample are listed, as sequenced in a study of early T cells in non-severe SARS-CoV-2 infection. One entry per CDR3 protein, called by TCRdb with MiXCR from the 5' RACE reads. The sample holds more than 65,000 distinct CDR3 sequences; about 13% are singletons and the top ten take approximately 5%. The sequencing sample was made of whole blood. The origin of the receptors is an adult who was a healthcare worker with PCR-confirmed SARS-CoV-2 infection or an uninfected control (not recorded which).

This clonotype came up many times. This chain connects TRBV7-3 to TRBJ1-1, with 7 bases identical to TRBD1. V lost 6 bases to trimming and J lost 8 bases; unmatched junction nucleotides: 9. The CDR3 is made up of 13 amino acids. The germline V gene has CDR1 SGHTA and CDR2 FQGTGA. The CDR3 region has the DNA TGTGCCAGCAGTTCGACAGGGAATGGCGAAGCTTTCTTT. It is translated as CASSSTGNGEAFF.

This clonotype appeared many times. The chain joins TRBV5-1 to TRBJ2-1, with D maybe TRBD2 (6 bases). CDR1 SGHRS and CDR2 YFSETQ come from the germline V gene. V lost 4 bases and J 0 bases, leaving 17 bases between the germline ends. The CDR3 length is 17 residues. DNA of the CDR3: TGCGCCAGCAGCACGGGACTGTCGGACCCCTCCTACAATGAGCAGTTCTTC. Its protein product is CASSTGLSDPSYNEQFF. The full variable domain, its missing parts supplied by reference TRBV5-1 and TRBJ2-1, is KAGVTQTPRYLIKTRGQQVTLSCSPISGHRSVSWYQQTPGQGLQFLFEYFSETQRNKGNFPGRFSGRQFSNSRSEMNVSTLELGDSALYLCASSTGLSDPSYNEQFFGPGTRLTVL.

The chain couples TRBV12-3 or TRBV12-4 to TRBJ2-7; TRBD1 agrees at 10 bases. The CDR3 contains 15 residues. J lost 0 bases, V lost 6 bases, and 5 bases had no gene match. In DNA form, the CDR3 reads TGTGCCAGCAGCTCCCGGGACAGGGGCTCCTACGAGCAGTACTTC. Translation gives CASSSRDRGSYEQYF.

The chain joins TRBV5-1 to TRBJ1-4, with D maybe TRBD1 (5 bases). The CDR3 spans 16 residues. The ends were cut back, 2 bases at V and 5 bases at J, with 16 bases in the middle. Germline CDR1 is SGHRS and CDR2 is YFSETQ. The DNA for the CDR3 is TGCGCCAGCAGCTTACCGGGGGTCTCGGGCAATGAAAAACTGTTTTTT. Protein: CASSLPGVSGNEKLFF.

Details on this clonotype: Since a much larger clone is just one base distant, this may be a read error. This rearrangement joins TRBV24-1 to TRBJ1-1, with D perhaps matching TRBD1 (5 bases). The CDR3 runs to 13 residues. Looked up from germline, CDR1 is KGHDR and CDR2 is SFDVKD. The CDR3 nucleotides read TGTGTCACCGCATCAGGGTATAACACTGAAGCTTTCTTT. Its protein product is CVTASGYNTEAFF.

This clonotype was seen ten or more times. V and J are TRBV29-1 and TRBJ2-5; perhaps D is TRBD1 or TRBD2 (5 bases each). The CDR3 length is 12 residues. Looked up from germline, CDR1 is SQVTM and CDR2 is ANQGSEA. V was trimmed by 8 bases and J by 5 bases, leaving 15 bases between them. CDR3 nucleotide sequence: TGCAGCTCAACCGGGGCCACTGAGACCCAGTACTTC. Residues: CSSTGATETQYF. Full variable domain (remainder filled in from reference TRBV29-1 and TRBJ2-5): SAVISQKPSRDICQRGTSLTIQCQVDSQVTMMFWYRQQPGQSLTLIATANQGSEATYESGFVIDKFPISRPNLTFSTLTVSNMSPEDSSIYLCSSTGATETQYFGPGTRLLVL.

There are many counts of this clonotype. CDR3 coding DNA: TGTGCCAGCAGCCAAGATCAGAGCGCCCATTGGGGAGATACGCAGTATTTT. Its translation: CASSQDQSAHWGDTQYF. The rearrangement links TRBV14 to TRBJ2-3; D gene uncertain. Germline CDR1 is SGHDN and CDR2 is FVKESK. CDR3 length equals 17 residues. V lost 0 bases and J 5 bases, leaving 18 bases between the germline ends.

This clonotype has a handful of counts. The chain joins TRBV15 to TRBJ2-2, with D tentatively TRBD1 or TRBD2 (5 bases each). CDR1 and CDR2 (germline): LNHNV, YYDKDF (reference sequence). Trimming removed 0 bases from V and 2 bases from J, with 10 bases in between. The CDR3 has 16 residues. CDR3 DNA sequence: TGTGCCACCAGCAGAGATCTTGGGGGTAACACCGGGGAGCTGTTTTTT. Translated: CATSRDLGGNTGELFF.

This clonotype was counted only a few times. The rearrangement uses TRBV20-1 and TRBJ2-3; perhaps D is TRBD1 or TRBD2 (5 bases each). CDR1 is DFQATT and CDR2 is SNEGSKA in the germline V gene (reference sequence). The CDR3 has 15 amino acids. V gave up 4 bases and J gave up 2 bases, with 16 bases separating them. This chain's CDR3 is CSATPRDPVTDTQYF. As DNA, the CDR3 is TGCAGTGCTACCCCCCGGGACCCCGTCACAGATACGCAGTATTTT.

This clonotype was counted at least ten times. The chain carries TRBV6-6 and TRBJ1-2, with 11 bases lining up with TRBD1. Trimming cost V 5 bases and J 3 bases; bases outside gene matches: 11. CDR3 length: 17 amino acids. Germline values: CDR1 MNHNY, CDR2 SVGAGI (reference sequence). This CDR3 reads CASSRFGTGGAHYGYTF. The CDR3 bases are TGTGCCAGCAGTCGGTTTGGGACAGGGGGAGCCCACTATGGCTACACCTTC.

This clonotype was counted between two and nine times. J is TRBJ2-3 and V is TRBV9; perhaps TRBD2 as D (6 bases). The germline CDR1 and CDR2 sequences are SGDLS and YYNGEE. The ends were cut back, 3 bases at V and 0 bases at J, with 17 bases in the middle. CDR3 length: 17 amino acids. The CDR3 loop reads CASSEPSDRTSTDTQYF. As DNA, the CDR3 is TGTGCCAGCAGCGAGCCTAGCGACCGCACTAGCACAGATACGCAGTATTTT. The whole variable domain, filled in from reference TRBV9 and TRBJ2-3, reads DSGVTQTPKHLITATGQRVTLRCSPRSGDLSVYWYQQSLDQGLQFLIQYYNGEERAKGNILERFSAQQFPDLHSELNLSSLELGDSALYFCASSEPSDRTSTDTQYFGPGTRLTVL.

This clonotype showed up just a few times. The chain links TRBV12-3 or TRBV12-4 to TRBJ1-2; weak D call: TRBD1 (5 bases). Trimming removed 6 bases at V and 0 bases at J, with 20 bases between. CDR3 length: 17 amino acids. CDR3 loop: CASRGPLRGRTNYGYTF. CDR3 nucleotide sequence: TGTGCCAGCAGGGGCCCCCTGAGGGGACGAACTAACTATGGCTACACCTTC.

The chain employs TRBV9 and TRBJ2-4; 8 bases line up with TRBD2. CDR1 is SGDLS and CDR2 is YYNGEE in the germline V gene. The length of the CDR3 is 16 residues. Losses at the gene ends were 4 bases for V and 3 bases for J; bases not matched to a gene: 9. The CDR3 here is CASSPKASGFKNIQYF. The CDR3 DNA sequence: TGTGCCAGCAGCCCTAAGGCTAGCGGGTTCAAAAACATTCAGTACTTC.

At least ten counts were recorded for this clonotype. The genes are TRBV5-4 and TRBJ1-2, with a weak D call TRBD1 (6 bases). Trimming stripped 1 base from V and 8 bases from J, with 12 bases between. The CDR3 extends over 13 amino acids. Germline lookup yields CDR1 SGHNT and CDR2 YYREEE (reference sequence). The CDR3 reads CASSLRGAEGYTF. As DNA, the CDR3 is TGTGCCAGCAGCTTGCGGGGGGCGGAGGGCTACACCTTC.

With regard to this clonotype: A single base separates this from a much larger clone, so it may be a read error. No conserved phenylalanine or tryptophan is present at the end of the CDR3, so a read error is the likely explanation. The V gene is TRBV5-1, the J gene TRBJ2-5; D gene unclear. Trimming cost V 4 bases and J 2 bases, with 9 bases left between them. The CDR3 has 13 amino acids. Germline lookup yields CDR1 SGHRS and CDR2 YFSETQ. CDR3 protein: CASSLPPQETQYS. The CDR3 DNA is TGCGCCAGCAGCCTCCCCCCACAAGAGACCCAGTACTCC.

This clonotype was counted between two and nine times. This chain connects TRBV27 to TRBJ1-4, with D unresolved. The V end was cut by 6 bases, the J end by 0 bases, with 8 bases between. This CDR3 spans 14 amino acids. CDR1 and CDR2 (germline): MNHEY, SMNVEV (reference sequence). The CDR3 nucleotides are TGTGCCAGCAGCCGAGCAGCAACTAATGAAAAACTGTTTTTT. Protein: CASSRAATNEKLFF.

The chain has TRBV3-1 and TRBJ2-5, with 11 bases identical to TRBD2. Unmatched junction bases numbered 7, after V lost 2 bases and J lost 2 bases. The CDR3 runs 17 residues. In germline, CDR1 is LGHDT, CDR2 YNNKEL (reference sequence). The CDR3 loop reads CASSQSWGLADQETQYF. The CDR3 DNA is TGTGCCAGCAGCCAAAGCTGGGGACTAGCGGATCAAGAGACCCAGTACTTC.

The J gene is TRBJ2-3, the V gene TRBV28; the match to TRBD2 covers 15 bases. The J segment lost 10 bases and the V segment lost 2 bases, leaving 7 bases of the junction unmatched. The CDR3 runs to 16 residues. Germline CDR1 MDHEN, CDR2 SYDVKM. The CDR3 coding sequence is TGTGCCAGCAGTTTAGGGACTAGCGGGGGGAGAGTGGCGCAGTATTTT. Protein product: CASSLGTSGGRVAQYF.

This clonotype was observed at least ten times. This chain links TRBV10-2 with TRBJ2-7; no firm D call. Germline CDR1 is WSHSY and CDR2 is SAAADI. V dropped 4 bases and J dropped 2 bases, with 12 bases sitting between them. CDR3 size: 14 residues. CDR3 nucleotides: TGCGCCAGCAGTGGCCTGATAAAGACCTACGAGCAGTACTTC. Encoded protein: CASSGLIKTYEQYF.

This clonotype was picked up many times. The chain carries TRBV6-6 and TRBJ2-1; D is possibly TRBD1 (6 bases). V was cut by 2 bases and J by 9 bases, with 14 bases left in between. The CDR3 has 14 amino acids. Germline V gene lookup returns CDR1 MNHNY and CDR2 SVGAGI (reference sequence). The CDR3 is CASSYDFRGPEQFF. CDR3 in DNA: TGTGCCAGCAGTTACGATTTCAGGGGACCTGAGCAGTTCTTC.

This clonotype has a handful of counts. The rearrangement uses TRBV4-3 and TRBJ2-2; possibly TRBD2 for D (5 bases). CDR3 length: 14 amino acids. Germline CDR1 LGHNA, CDR2 YSLEER. Deletions cut 2 bases from V and 4 bases from J, with 8 bases between. The CDR3 DNA is TGCGCCAGCAGCCAACTAGCTGGCACCGGGGAGCTGTTTTTT. This encodes CASSQLAGTGELFF.

The chain combines TRBV7-9 with TRBJ2-7; 7 bases are shared with TRBD2. CDR3 length: 14 amino acids. Unmatched junction bases numbered 4, after V lost 5 bases and J lost 0 bases. Looked up from germline, CDR1 is SEHNR and CDR2 is FQNEAQ (reference sequence). The CDR3 DNA is TGTGCCAGCAGCCCGACTAGCAGCTCCTACGAGCAGTACTTC. Residues: CASSPTSSSYEQYF. Full variable domain (missing parts from reference TRBV7-9 and TRBJ2-7): DTGVSQNPRHKITKRGQNVTFRCDPISEHNRLYWYRQTLGQGPEFLTYFQNEAQLEKSRLLSDRFSAERPKGSFSTLEIQRTEQGDSAMYLCASSPTSSSYEQYFGPGTRLTVT.

This clonotype came up many times. The chain recombines TRBV6-2 or TRBV6-3 with TRBJ2-2, with 7 positions matching TRBD1. V dropped 4 bases and J dropped 2; count of bases not matched to a gene: 4. The V gene's germline CDR1 is MNHEY and CDR2 SVGEGT. CDR3 length: 15 amino acids. The CDR3 DNA reads TGTGCCAGCAGTTTGACAGGGAAAAACACCGGGGAGCTGTTTTTT. Translation: CASSLTGKNTGELFF.